These 6 T cell receptor beta chains came from one sample sequenced in a study of OX40 agonist ivuxolimab in advanced cancers. Libraries were prepared through the immunoSEQ multiplex PCR assay. TCRdb re-hosts the immuneACCESS table, in-frame sequences only. Its copies lack some clones; in the studies checked, an unresolved V gene accounts for under half of them, and the cause for the rest is not known. The table for this sample lists 45,000 to 55,000 clones; roughly 92% of them were counted only once. In total, the top ten clones hold around 12% of the sample. The material was CD4+ or CD8+ T cells sorted from blood, obtained in a trial of the OX40 agonist ivuxolimab. The receptors were gathered from an adult with an advanced solid tumor such as melanoma, head and neck, liver or kidney cancer.

The chain uses TRBV10-1 and TRBJ1-5; D ambiguous. Germline assignment: CDR1 WNHNN and CDR2 SYGVQD (reference sequence). Trimming took 0 bases from V and 10 from J, leaving 7 bases between them. The CDR3 length is 12 residues. Here the CDR3 reads CASSESNIPQHF. CDR3 DNA sequence: TGCGCCAGCAGTGAGTCCAATATCCCCCAGCATTTT.

V is TRBV19 and J is TRBJ1-5; D gene ambiguous. Per germline, CDR1 LNHDA and CDR2 SQIVND (reference sequence). The CDR3 totals 15 residues. Trimming removed 5 bases from V and 2 bases from J, with 13 bases in between. The CDR3 reads CASSDSGGGNQPQHF. The CDR3 DNA follows: TGTGCCAGTAGTGATTCTGGTGGGGGCAATCAGCCCCAGCATTTT.

The V gene is TRBV11-2, the J gene TRBJ1-2; TRBD1 aligns across 9 bases. Trimming took 5 bases from V and 5 from J; bases not matched to a gene: 9. CDR1 SGHAT and CDR2 FQNNGV come from the germline V gene. The CDR3 totals 15 residues. The CDR3 reads CASSLPTGGGYGYTF. DNA for the CDR3: TGTGCCAGCAGCCTCCCGACAGGGGGAGGATATGGCTACACCTTC.

The chain uses TRBV9 and TRBJ2-3; the match to TRBD2 covers 7 bases. The ends lost 1 base at V and 0 bases at J; junction bases unmatched: 11. In germline, CDR1 is SGDLS, CDR2 YYNGEE. The CDR3 loop spans 18 amino acids. The CDR3, as DNA: TGTGCCAGCAGCGTAATTGGGGGGGTGCCGACTAGCACAGATACGCAGTATTTT. This gives the protein CASSVIGGVPTSTDTQYF. Combining the CDR3 with reference TRBV9 and TRBJ2-3 gives the whole variable domain DSGVTQTPKHLITATGQRVTLRCSPRSGDLSVYWYQQSLDQGLQFLIQYYNGEERAKGNILERFSAQQFPDLHSELNLSSLELGDSALYFCASSVIGGVPTSTDTQYFGPGTRLTVL.

The J gene is TRBJ2-7, the V gene TRBV7-9; 11 nucleotides line up with TRBD1. CDR3 size: 15 residues. Germline V gene data show CDR1 as SEHNR and CDR2 as FQNEAQ (reference sequence). Germline trimming cut 5 bases from V and 3 bases from J; bases unmatched to any gene: 6. The CDR3 here is CASSDSGTGGYEQYF. The CDR3 coding sequence is TGTGCCAGCAGCGATTCCGGGACAGGGGGCTACGAGCAGTACTTC. Based on the CDR3 plus reference TRBV7-9 and TRBJ2-7, the full variable domain is DTGVSQNPRHKITKRGQNVTFRCDPISEHNRLYWYRQTLGQGPEFLTYFQNEAQLEKSRLLSDRFSAERPKGSFSTLEIQRTEQGDSAMYLCASSDSGTGGYEQYFGPGTRLTVT.

On this clone itself: This sample includes further DNA sequences coding for the same CDR3. The rearrangement links TRBV19 to TRBJ1-1, with D tentatively TRBD1 (5 bases). V lost 3 bases and J lost 4, with 6 bases in between. This CDR3 contains 12 residues. The germline V gene encodes CDR1 LNHDA and CDR2 SQIVND (reference sequence). The CDR3 sequence is CASSIGATEAFF. CDR3 sequence (DNA): TGTGCCAGTAGTATTGGGGCCACTGAAGCTTTCTTT.